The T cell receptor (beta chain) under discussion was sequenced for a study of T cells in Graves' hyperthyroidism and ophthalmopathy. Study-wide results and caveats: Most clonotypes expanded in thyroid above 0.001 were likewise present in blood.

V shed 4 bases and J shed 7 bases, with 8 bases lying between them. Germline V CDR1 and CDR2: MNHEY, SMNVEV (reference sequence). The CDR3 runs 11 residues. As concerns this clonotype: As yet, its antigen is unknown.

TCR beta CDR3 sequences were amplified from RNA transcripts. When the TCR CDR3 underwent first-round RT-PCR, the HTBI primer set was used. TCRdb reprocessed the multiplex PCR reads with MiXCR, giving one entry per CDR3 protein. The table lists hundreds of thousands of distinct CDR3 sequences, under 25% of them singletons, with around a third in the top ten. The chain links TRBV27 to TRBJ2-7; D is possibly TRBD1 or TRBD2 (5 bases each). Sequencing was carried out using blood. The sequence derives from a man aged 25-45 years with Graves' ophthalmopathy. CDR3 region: CASSSGSEQYF. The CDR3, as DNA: TGTGCCAGCAGTTCAGGGAGTGAGCAGTACTTC.